This T cell receptor (beta chain) originates from a study of T cell repertoires in cytomegalovirus infection. CDR3 length equals 15 residues. V was trimmed by 0 bases and J by 7 bases, leaving 15 bases between them. The germline CDR1 and CDR2 sequences are MNHGY and SAAAGT. A word on this clonotype: What it binds is unknown.

Notes on the study in general: The study identified carriers of CMV plus the relevant HLA from cumulative public TCR beta family frequency.

TCRdb reprocessed the reads via MiXCR and lists one record per CDR3 protein. This sample has approximately 300,000 distinct CDR3 sequences, with about 29% found just once. The receptor was derived from a human donor in good health (CMV status not recorded). Some clones in this sample may be carry-over from other donors' samples. The chain couples TRBV6-8 to TRBJ1-2, with a weak D call TRBD1 (5 bases). The sequenced sample was cultured PBMCs, obtained from culture after CMV antigen stimulation. CDR3 in amino acids: CASSYSKRGVRGYTF. The DNA for the CDR3 is TGTGCCAGCAGTTACTCGAAAAGGGGTGTTCGTGGCTACACCTTC.